Each of the 4 T cell receptor beta chains below was sequenced from the same sample in a study of tumor-infiltrating lymphocytes in primary liver carcinoma. It was from roughly 20-30 mg of unsorted bulk tissue that RNA and DNA were co-extracted. Synthesis of TCR beta cDNA was carried out from 500 ng total RNA with a constant-region primer. Modified slightly, ARM-PCR produced TCR beta libraries over three nested multiplex PCR rounds. In the first two PCR rounds, TRBV1-TRBV30 forward primers were paired with a C-beta reverse primer, and each round lasted about 10 cycles. Each CDR3 protein is one row after TCRdb ran MiXCR on the multiplex PCR reads. The table includes over 35,000 distinct CDR3 sequences, around 72% detected once. The sample taken for sequencing was liver tumor tissue from sampling region 2. The subset here: tumor region T2, inferior pole. The receptors shown here come from a man aged 40-49 years with primary liver carcinoma and hepatitis B virus infection.

CDR3 nucleotide sequence: TGTGCCACAAGTGGGGAGATAAACACCGGGGAGCTGTTTTTT. Its protein product is CATSGEINTGELFF. The V gene is TRBV10-3, the J gene TRBJ2-2; the D gene is possibly TRBD2 (5 bases). The CDR3 consists of 14 residues. V shed 10 bases and J shed 2 bases, with 14 bases lying between them. CDR1 and CDR2 (germline): ENHRY, SYGVKD.

This clonotype was seen ten or more times. The J gene is TRBJ2-3, the V gene TRBV14; TRBD2 is a possible D gene (5 bases). Germline V gene sequence: CDR1 SGHDN, CDR2 FVKESK. V lost 3 bases and J lost 3, with 10 bases in between. There are 14 residues in the CDR3. The CDR3 nucleotides are TGTGCCAGCAGCCAGGTGGGGAGTACAGATACGCAGTATTTT. Amino acid sequence: CASSQVGSTDTQYF.

This clonotype was recorded a few times. Possible read error: a much larger clone is one base away. The conserved final phenylalanine or tryptophan is absent from the CDR3, which likely points to a read error. The J gene is TRBJ2-5, the V gene TRBV14, with TRBD2 identical over 12 bases. CDR3 length equals 18 residues. Per germline, CDR1 SGHDN and CDR2 FVKESK. The CDR3 DNA sequence: TGTGCCAGCAGCCTGTACAAAGGACTAGCGGGACGCGGAGAGGCCCAGTACTAC. As protein: CASSLYKGLAGRGEAQYY.

This clonotype qualifies as medium-sized. The chain couples TRBV6-2 or TRBV6-3 to TRBJ2-7; tentatively, D is TRBD2 (5 bases). This CDR3 has 13 residues. Deletions cut 6 bases from V and 7 bases from J, with 16 bases between. Germline assignment: CDR1 MNHEY and CDR2 SVGEGT. The CDR3 sequence: CASREDSHKEQYF. CDR3 in DNA: TGTGCCAGCAGGGAGGACTCCCACAAGGAGCAGTACTTC.